The entry that follows covers one TCR beta chain sequence. Its antigen is not identified. This record belongs to a study of cytomegalovirus exposure and HLA in healthy donors. Study-level results: According to a subsequent analysis, TCR clusters from the first cohort were inclined to appear together in the 120 validation repertoires. Reports credit the classifier with highly specific, highly sensitive diagnosis of cytomegalovirus status. Specific recognition of CMV antigens was confirmed in vitro for a few chains (all CMV-associated). Despite most TCR sequences being rare, some public TCRs occurred in many donors.

This CDR3 has 14 residues. V was trimmed by 7 bases and J by 7 bases, leaving 17 bases between them. The V gene's germline CDR1 is MDHEN and CDR2 SYDVKM. Generated by immunoSEQ multiplex PCR, the TCRdb table keeps only in-frame clones and is missing some. The sample lists 130,000 or so clones, 70% to 90% occurring once. The chain combines TRBV28 with TRBJ2-1, with D unresolved. Material for sequencing was PBMCs. The TCR originated in a young woman in good health and CMV-seropositive. The CDR3 protein is CASTLRRSLNEQFF. In nucleotides, the CDR3 is TGTGCCAGCACCCTGAGGCGTTCCCTAAATGAGCAGTTCTTC.